The T cell receptor (beta chain) described here comes from a study of cytomegalovirus exposure and HLA in healthy donors. Broader study findings: The study recorded more than 150 TCR beta chains that were cytomegalovirus-associated. A missense variant in DCLRE1C was later tied to TCR beta V- and J-gene trimming. Later, an analysis showed that TCR beta chains associated with HLA were more clonally expanded than others that were equally common.

CDR3 size: 13 residues. V lost 0 bases to trimming and J lost 5 bases, with 7 bases between them. Germline lookup yields CDR1 GTSNPN and CDR2 SVGIG (reference sequence). The PCR ran on 60 Vbeta and 13 Jbeta primers. This table comes from immunoSEQ multiplex PCR, and its TCRdb copy is limited to in-frame clones, with some not included. Of roughly 90,000 clones detected, around four fifths appear once; the ten largest clones hold approximately 7.9%. Notes on this clone: Its antigen is not identified.

This receptor was obtained from a man aged 30 to 45 in good health and CMV-seronegative. The genes are TRBV30 and TRBJ2-2; D is perhaps TRBD2 (5 bases). The sample consisted of PBMCs. The CDR3 DNA reads as TGTGCCTGGAGTGTTCAGCGGACCGGGGAGCTGTTTTTT. Translation gives CAWSVQRTGELFF.